This T cell receptor (beta chain) was recorded in a study of cytomegalovirus exposure and HLA in healthy donors. In the PCR, 60 Vbeta and 13 Jbeta primers were used. The protocol was immunoSEQ multiplex PCR, while the TCRdb copy is restricted to in-frame clones and leaves out a portion. The sample carries 100,000 to 150,000 clones, around 80% recorded once. The V segment lost 3 bases and the J segment 2 bases; nucleotides outside the gene matches: 9. The CDR3 sequence is 16 residues long. Looked up from germline, CDR1 is MGHRA and CDR2 is YSYEKL. The sequenced sample was PBMCs. The sequence came from a young man in good health and CMV-seronegative. This chain joins TRBV4-1 and TRBJ2-7, with TRBD1 matching 8 bases. The CDR3 is CASSQSLGTGTYEQYF. CDR3 nucleotides: TGCGCCAGCAGCCAGTCTCTAGGGACAGGTACCTACGAGCAGTACTTC.